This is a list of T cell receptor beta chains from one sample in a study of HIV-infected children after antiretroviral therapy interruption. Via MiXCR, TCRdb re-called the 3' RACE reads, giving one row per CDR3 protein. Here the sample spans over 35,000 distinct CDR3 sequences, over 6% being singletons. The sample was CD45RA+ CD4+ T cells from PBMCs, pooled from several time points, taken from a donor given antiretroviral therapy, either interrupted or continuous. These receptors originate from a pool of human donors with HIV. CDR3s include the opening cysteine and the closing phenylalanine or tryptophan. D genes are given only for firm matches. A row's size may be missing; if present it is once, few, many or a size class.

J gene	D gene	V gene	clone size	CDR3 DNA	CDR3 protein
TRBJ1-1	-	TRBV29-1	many	TGCAGCGTTGCACCAAACACTGAAGCTTTCTTT	CSVAPNTEAFF
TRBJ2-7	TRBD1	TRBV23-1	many	TGCTCCAGCAGTCAATCCCGGACAGGGGAACAGTACTTC	CSSSQSRTGEQYF
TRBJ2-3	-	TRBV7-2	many	TGTGCCAGCAGCTTAGGAAGAGATACGCAGTATTTT	CASSLGRDTQYF
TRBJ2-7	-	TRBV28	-	TGTGCCAGCAGTTTATCACCGACCGAGCAGTACTTC	CASSLSPTEQYF
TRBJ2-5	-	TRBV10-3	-	TGTGCCAGCGGTGTCAAGGGGGTGGGCACCCAGTACTTT	CASGVKGVGTQYF
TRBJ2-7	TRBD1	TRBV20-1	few	TGCAGTGCTCCGGACAGGCGAAACGAGCAGTACTTC	CSAPDRRNEQYF
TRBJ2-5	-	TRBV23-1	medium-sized	TGCGCCAGCAGTCAATCGGGTGGGGAGACCCAGTACTTC	CASSQSGGETQYF
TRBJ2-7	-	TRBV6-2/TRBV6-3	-	TGTGCCAGCAGTTACTCGCTTTCGGTAGTCCTGCCCTACGAGCAGTACTTC	CASSYSLSVVLPYEQYF
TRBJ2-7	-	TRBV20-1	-	TGCAGCCCGATCCCAGGGCCCTACGAGCAGTACTTC	CSPIPGPYEQYF
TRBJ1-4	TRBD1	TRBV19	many	TGTGCCAGTAGTAAGACGGACAGGGGTAGAGAAAAACTGTTTTTT	CASSKTDRGREKLFF
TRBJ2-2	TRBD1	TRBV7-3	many	TGTGCCAGCAGCTTAATCGCGACAGGGGACACCGGGGAGCTGTTTTTT	CASSLIATGDTGELFF
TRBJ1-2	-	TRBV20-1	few	TGCAGTGCTAGTCTGATATATGGCTACACCTTC	CSASLIYGYTF
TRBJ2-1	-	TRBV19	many	TGTGCCAATATAACTGAGGGACAACCGCACAATGAGCAGTTCTTC	CANITEGQPHNEQFF
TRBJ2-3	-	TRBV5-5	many	TGTGCCAGCAGCTTGTTAGGGAAAGATACGCAGTATTTT	CASSLLGKDTQYF
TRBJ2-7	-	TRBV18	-	TGTGCCAGCTCACCACCAAACGACAGGCGCCACGAGCAGTACTTC	CASSPPNDRRHEQYF
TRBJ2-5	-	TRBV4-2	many	TGTGCCAGCAGCCAAGATGATGGGTCAGTTTTGCAAGAGACCCAGTACTTC	CASSQDDGSVLQETQYF
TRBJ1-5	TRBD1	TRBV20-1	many	TGCAGTGCTAGAGATCCTAGGACAGGCCTATCACAGCCCCAGCATTTT	CSARDPRTGLSQPQHF
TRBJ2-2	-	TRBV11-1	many	TGTGCCAGCAGTTTAAGGCAGGGGACCGGGCAGCTCTACTTT	CASSLRQGTGQLYF
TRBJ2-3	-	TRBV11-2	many	TGTGCCAGCAGCTTCATAGCGGATACGCAGTATTTT	CASSFIADTQYF
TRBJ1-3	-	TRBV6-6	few	TGTGCCAGCAGTGAGACAATTTCTGGAAATACGCTCTATTTT	CASSETISGNTLYF
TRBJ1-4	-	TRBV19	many	TGTGCCAGTAGTATGGCAGAAACTAATGAAAAACTGTTTTTT	CASSMAETNEKLFF
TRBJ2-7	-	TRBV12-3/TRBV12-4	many	TGTGCCAGCAGTAGCTCCTACGAGCAGTACTTC	CASSSSYEQYF
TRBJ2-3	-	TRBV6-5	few	TGTGCCAGCGGTCGGGCAGGGGGCACAGATACGCAGTATTTT	CASGRAGGTDTQYF
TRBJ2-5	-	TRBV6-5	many	TGTGCCAGCAGGGGCTACAACCAAGAGACCCAGTACTTC	CASRGYNQETQYF
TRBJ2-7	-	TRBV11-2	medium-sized	TGTGCCAGCAGCTCTCACTACGAGCAGTACTTC	CASSSHYEQYF
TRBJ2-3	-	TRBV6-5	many	TGTGCCAGCAGCCCTCGAAGGGCGCCCCCAGATACGCAGTATTTT	CASSPRRAPPDTQYF
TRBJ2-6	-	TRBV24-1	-	TGTGCCACCAGTGGGACAGCGAAATCTGGGGCCAACGTCCTGACTTTC	CATSGTAKSGANVLTF
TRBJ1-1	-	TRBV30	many	TGTGCCTCCGGCAGGGTGAACACTGAAGCTTTCTTT	CASGRVNTEAFF
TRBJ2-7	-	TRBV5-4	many	TGTGCCAGCAGCCCCCCAGGGGTCACCTACGAGCAGTACTTC	CASSPPGVTYEQYF
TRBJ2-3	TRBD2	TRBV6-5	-	TGTGCCAGCAGACCCTTACTAGCGGGAGGTTTTGATACGCAGTATTTT	CASRPLLAGGFDTQYF
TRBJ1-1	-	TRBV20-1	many	TGCAGTGCTGCAAAAGGATCTACCACTGAAGCTTTCTTT	CSAAKGSTTEAFF
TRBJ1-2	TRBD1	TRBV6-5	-	TGTGCCAGCAGACCCGGGACAGGGATCACGGCCTGGGGCTACACCTTC	CASRPGTGITAWGYTF
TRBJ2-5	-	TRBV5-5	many	TGTGCCAGCAGCTTGGAATTGGGAACCCAGTACTTC	CASSLELGTQYF
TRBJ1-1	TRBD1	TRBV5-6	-	TGTGCCAGCAGCTTGGGACAGGGGTTGTCTGAAGCTTTCTTT	CASSLGQGLSEAFF
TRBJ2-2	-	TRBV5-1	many	TGCGCCAGCAGCTACGACCGGGACTTAGGCACCGGGGAGCTGTTTTTT	CASSYDRDLGTGELFF
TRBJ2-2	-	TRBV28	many	TGTGCCAGCAGTTTCAGGGGAAGGGCGAACACCGGGGAGCTGTTTTTT	CASSFRGRANTGELFF
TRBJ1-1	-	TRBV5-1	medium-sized	TGCGCCAGCAGCTTCGGACGGATGAACACTGAAGCTTTCTTT	CASSFGRMNTEAFF
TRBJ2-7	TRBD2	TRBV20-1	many	TGCAGTGCTAGAGGGCGGCTAGCGGATTACGAGCAGTACTTC	CSARGRLADYEQYF
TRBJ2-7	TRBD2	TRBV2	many	TGTGCCAGCAGCGGGGGGGGCGAACAGTACTTC	CASSGGGEQYF
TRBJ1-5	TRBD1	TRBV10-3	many	TGTGCCATCAGTCCAGGACAGGGCGTCGAGGGCAATCAGCCCCAGCATTTT	CAISPGQGVEGNQPQHF
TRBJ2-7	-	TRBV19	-	TGTGCCACCTCTGGCAGGGGACCCTACGAGCAGTACTTC	CATSGRGPYEQYF